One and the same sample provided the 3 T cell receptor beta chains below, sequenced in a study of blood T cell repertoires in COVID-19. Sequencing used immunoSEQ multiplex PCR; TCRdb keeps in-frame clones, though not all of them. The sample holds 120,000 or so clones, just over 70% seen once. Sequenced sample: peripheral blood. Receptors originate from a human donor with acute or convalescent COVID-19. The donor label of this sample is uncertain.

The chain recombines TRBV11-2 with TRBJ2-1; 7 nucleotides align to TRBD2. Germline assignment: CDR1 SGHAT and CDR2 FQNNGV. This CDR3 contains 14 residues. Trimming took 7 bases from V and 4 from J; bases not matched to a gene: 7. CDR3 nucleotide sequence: TGTGCCAGCATATCGGCAGCGGGATACAATGAGCAGTTCTTC. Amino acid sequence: CASISAAGYNEQFF.

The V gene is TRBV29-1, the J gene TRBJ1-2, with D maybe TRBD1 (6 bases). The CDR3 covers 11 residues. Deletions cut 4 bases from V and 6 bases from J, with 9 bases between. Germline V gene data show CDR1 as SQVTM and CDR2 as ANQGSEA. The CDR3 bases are TGCAGCGTTGGGGACAACGATGGCTACACCTTC. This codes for CSVGDNDGYTF.

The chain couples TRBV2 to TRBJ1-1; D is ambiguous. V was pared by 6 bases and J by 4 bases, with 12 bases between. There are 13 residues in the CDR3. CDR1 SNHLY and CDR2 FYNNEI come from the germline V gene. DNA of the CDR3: TGTGCCAGCAGAGCGGAGGTTGGCACTGAAGCTTTCTTT. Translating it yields CASRAEVGTEAFF.